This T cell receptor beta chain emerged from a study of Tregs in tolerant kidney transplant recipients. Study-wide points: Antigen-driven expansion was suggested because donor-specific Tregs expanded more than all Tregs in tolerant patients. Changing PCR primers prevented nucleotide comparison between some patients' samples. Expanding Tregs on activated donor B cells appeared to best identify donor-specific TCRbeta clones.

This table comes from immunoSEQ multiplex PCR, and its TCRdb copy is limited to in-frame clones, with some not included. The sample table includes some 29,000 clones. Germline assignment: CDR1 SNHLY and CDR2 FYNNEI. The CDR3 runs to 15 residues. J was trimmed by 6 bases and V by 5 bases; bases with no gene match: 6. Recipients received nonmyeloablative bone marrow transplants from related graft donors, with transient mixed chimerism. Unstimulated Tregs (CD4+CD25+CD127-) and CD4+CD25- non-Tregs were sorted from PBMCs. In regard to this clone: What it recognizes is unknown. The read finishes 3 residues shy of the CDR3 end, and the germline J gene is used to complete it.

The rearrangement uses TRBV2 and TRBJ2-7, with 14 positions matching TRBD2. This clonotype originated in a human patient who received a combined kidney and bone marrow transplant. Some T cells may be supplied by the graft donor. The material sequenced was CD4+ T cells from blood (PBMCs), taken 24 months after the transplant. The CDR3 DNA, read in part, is TGTGCCAGCAGTAACCCTGGACTAGCGGGAGGCGAG. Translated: CASSNPGLAGGE. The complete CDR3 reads CASSNPGLAGGEQYF.